The 27 T cell receptor beta chains listed next were all sequenced from one sample in a study of cytomegalovirus exposure and HLA in healthy donors. Vbeta (60) and Jbeta (13) primers were used in the PCR. Assay used: immunoSEQ multiplex PCR; TCRdb lists only in-frame clones, some missing. The data contain approximately 140,000 clones, 73% of them singletons. Specimen: PBMCs. The receptors come from a woman between 35 and 50 years old in good health and CMV-seronegative.

V is TRBV4-1 and J is TRBJ1-2, with D possibly TRBD1 on 5 matching bases. In germline, CDR1 is MGHRA, CDR2 YSYEKL. V was clipped by 3 bases and J by 6 bases, with 23 bases between them. CDR3 length: 17 residues. The CDR3 reads CASSQQIGAPGGDGYTF. CDR3 bases: TGCGCCAGCAGCCAGCAAATCGGGGCGCCGGGAGGCGATGGCTACACCTTC.

The V gene is TRBV9, the J gene TRBJ1-5, with 8 bases fitting TRBD1. Germline V gives CDR1 SGDLS, CDR2 YYNGEE. The trim removed 7 bases at V and 7 bases at J, leaving 7 bases unmatched. This CDR3 spans 13 amino acids. The DNA for the CDR3 is TGTGCCAGCTCTCAGACAGGGGTACAGCCCCAGCATTTT. Translating gives CASSQTGVQPQHF.

Only a few counts were recorded for this clone. The genes are TRBV7-9 and TRBJ2-6, with D unclear. Per germline, CDR1 SEHNR and CDR2 FQNEAQ (reference sequence). CDR3 length: 13 amino acids. Trimming pared 5 bases from V and 4 bases from J, leaving 6 bases between. This CDR3 is CASSPPGANVLTF. The CDR3 DNA follows: TGTGCCAGCAGCCCCCCGGGGGCCAACGTCCTGACTTTC.

CDR3 amino acids: CASSEAGGGLDTQYF. The CDR3 DNA is TGTGCCAGCAGTGAAGCGGGCGGGGGGCTAGATACGCAGTATTTT. The J gene is TRBJ2-3, the V gene TRBV6-1, with 8 nucleotides matching TRBD2. V shed 0 bases and J 5 bases; nucleotides not matched to a gene: 4. The germline gives CDR1 MNHNS, CDR2 SASEGT. This CDR3 is 15 amino acids long.

This clone was seen a single time. This rearrangement joins TRBV19 to TRBJ1-5; 9 bases line up with TRBD1. The germline V gene has CDR1 LNHDA and CDR2 SQIVND (reference sequence). With V trimmed by 5 bases and J by 6 bases, 5 bases remained unmatched. The CDR3 is made up of 14 amino acids. CDR3 coding DNA: TGTGCCAGTAGTCAACAGGGGGCCGCTCAGCCCCAGCATTTT. This sequence encodes CASSQQGAAQPQHF.

This rearrangement joins TRBV9 to TRBJ2-7, with D perhaps TRBD2 (6 bases). Germline V CDR1 and CDR2: SGDLS, YYNGEE. This CDR3 region has 14 residues. The V and J ends lost 4 bases and 6 bases respectively, with 17 bases between them. In DNA form, the CDR3 reads TGTGCCAGCAGCCCAGGGACTGACCTTTTCGAGCAGTACTTC. As protein: CASSPGTDLFEQYF.

The chain uses TRBV11-2 and TRBJ1-1; 7 nucleotides agree with TRBD1. J was trimmed by 3 bases and V by 5 bases; bases with no gene match: 9. The germline V gene encodes CDR1 SGHAT and CDR2 FQNNGV. The CDR3 length is 15 residues. The CDR3 coding sequence is TGTGCCAGCAGCCTTACCCAGGGGGGTGACACTGAAGCTTTCTTT. This gives the protein CASSLTQGGDTEAFF.

The V gene is TRBV6-1, the J gene TRBJ1-1; D perhaps matches TRBD1 (6 bases). The germline CDR1 and CDR2 sequences are MNHNS and SASEGT. Trimming shortened V by 6 bases and J by 8 bases, and 7 bases separated the two germline ends. This CDR3 is built from 10 residues. DNA for the CDR3: TGTGCCAGCAGCACAGGGGAAGCTTTCTTT. Translated: CASSTGEAFF.

Only a few counts were recorded for this clone. The genes are TRBV6-5 and TRBJ2-7, with 11 bases aligning to TRBD1. The V gene's germline CDR1 is MNHEY and CDR2 SVGAGI. The CDR3 is 15 residues long. V trimming: 6 bases; J trimming: 1 base; junction bases outside the gene matches: 5. The CDR3: CASRLGTGGSYEQYV. The CDR3 bases are TGTGCCAGCAGGCTCGGGACAGGGGGGTCCTACGAGCAGTACGTC.

The CDR3 DNA follows: TGTGCCAGCAGCCGAGGGGACAGGGGGTACAATGAGCAGTTCTTC. This gives the protein CASSRGDRGYNEQFF. This chain connects TRBV11-1 to TRBJ2-1; 11 nucleotides agree with TRBD1. This CDR3 has 15 amino acids. The junction had 4 bases not matched to a gene; V was cut back by 5 bases and J by 4 bases. Germline V gene data show CDR1 as SGHAT and CDR2 as FQDESV (reference sequence).

This clone has at least ten counts. The V gene is TRBV10-3, the J gene TRBJ2-7; tentative D call: TRBD1 (6 bases). The CDR3 extends over 14 amino acids. Germline V lookup: CDR1 ENHRY, CDR2 SYGVKD. The ends were cut back, 2 bases at V and 3 bases at J, with 11 bases in the middle. The CDR3 loop is CAISEGGQLYEQYV. CDR3 in DNA: TGTGCCATCAGTGAGGGAGGACAGCTCTACGAGCAGTACGTC.

This chain uses TRBV11-2 with TRBJ2-7; 10 nucleotides line up with TRBD2. The germline V gene has CDR1 SGHAT and CDR2 FQNNGV. Germline trimming cut 5 bases from V and 7 bases from J; bases unmatched to any gene: 11. CDR3 length: 15 amino acids. CDR3 in amino acids: CASSPDGLAGEEQYF. The CDR3, as DNA: TGTGCCAGCAGCCCAGATGGGCTAGCGGGGGAGGAGCAGTACTTC.

This chain uses TRBV19 with TRBJ2-3; 7 bases are shared with TRBD2. The CDR3 sequence is 11 residues long. Germline CDR1 is LNHDA and CDR2 is SQIVND (reference sequence). J gave up 11 bases and V 5 bases, and 4 bases lay outside the gene matches. The CDR3 coding sequence is TGTGCCAGTAGTCAGCGGGACTTGCAGTATTTT. This sequence encodes CASSQRDLQYF.

This clone has more than one count but fewer than ten. The chain is built from TRBV5-1 and TRBJ2-1; TRBD1 aligns across 11 bases. Germline V gene sequence: CDR1 SGHRS, CDR2 YFSETQ. The CDR3 loop spans 19 amino acids. V lost 3 bases, J lost 6 bases, and 17 bases stayed unmatched. CDR3 residues: CASSWVRGQGAPPSNEQFF. For the CDR3, the DNA is TGCGCCAGCAGCTGGGTCCGAGGACAGGGGGCGCCCCCGTCCAATGAGCAGTTCTTC.

CDR3 in DNA: TGCGCCAGCAGCCAAGACAGGGGGAACACTGAAGCTTTCTTT. Translation: CASSQDRGNTEAFF. The V call is TRBV4-3, the J call TRBJ1-1, with a weak D call TRBD1 (6 bases). The CDR3 extends over 14 amino acids. The germline gives CDR1 LGHNA, CDR2 YSLEER. Trimming removed 0 bases at V and 1 base at J, with 6 bases between.

CDR3 residues: CASSQVSTGGPQPQHF. CDR3 in DNA: TGCGCCAGCAGCCAAGTGAGCACAGGTGGGCCTCAGCCCCAGCATTTT. The gene calls are TRBV4-3 and TRBJ1-5, with D tentatively TRBD1 (5 bases). This CDR3 has 16 amino acids. Trimming removed 1 base at V and 6 bases at J, with 16 bases between. The germline V gene has CDR1 LGHNA and CDR2 YSLEER.

The gene calls are TRBV9 and TRBJ2-5, with 9 bases aligning to TRBD2. The CDR3 is 16 residues long. V shed 0 bases, J shed 5 bases, and the junction held 8 bases outside the gene matches. Germline V CDR1 and CDR2: SGDLS, YYNGEE. The CDR3 loop is CASSVGLADLLETQYF. The CDR3, as DNA: TGTGCCAGCAGCGTAGGACTAGCGGACCTATTGGAGACCCAGTACTTC.

This clone has more than one count but fewer than ten. The chain couples TRBV6-6 to TRBJ1-5; D not certain. This CDR3 is 14 amino acids long. V lost 8 bases, J lost 4 bases, and 15 bases lay in between. Germline CDR1 is MNHNY and CDR2 is SVGAGI (reference sequence). For the CDR3, the DNA is TGTGCCAGCGGCATGGAGACGCTAAATCAGCCCCAGCATTTT. This sequence encodes CASGMETLNQPQHF.

The V call is TRBV6-1, the J call TRBJ1-2; 9 nucleotides match TRBD1. J lost 3 bases, V lost 4 bases, and 9 bases had no gene match. The CDR3 loop spans 16 amino acids. CDR1 and CDR2 from the germline V gene are MNHNS and SASEGT. Here the CDR3 reads CASSVFTGQGDYGYTF. DNA for the CDR3: TGTGCCAGCAGTGTCTTTACGGGACAGGGTGACTATGGCTACACCTTC.

The chain carries TRBV4-1 and TRBJ2-1; 8 bases agree with TRBD2. There are 17 residues in the CDR3. V trimming: 0 bases; J trimming: 9 bases; junction bases outside the gene matches: 13. Germline V gives CDR1 MGHRA, CDR2 YSYEKL. The CDR3 region is CASSQDRSSGDGSEQFF. CDR3 DNA: TGCGCCAGCAGCCAAGATCGAAGTAGCGGGGATGGGAGTGAGCAGTTCTTC.

CDR3 in amino acids: CASSLSREGLGGYTF. The CDR3 DNA sequence: TGTGCCAGCAGTTTATCTCGTGAGGGTCTGGGCGGCTACACCTTC. The gene calls are TRBV27 and TRBJ1-2; D remains unclear. V lost 0 bases and J 8 bases, leaving 16 bases between the germline ends. Germline V gene data show CDR1 as MNHEY and CDR2 as SMNVEV (reference sequence). The CDR3 extends over 15 amino acids.

This clone was seen only a few times. The chain links TRBV28 to TRBJ1-3; no reliable D call. Germline lookup yields CDR1 MDHEN and CDR2 SYDVKM. Trimming stripped 5 bases from V and 3 bases from J, with 20 bases between. This CDR3 is 17 amino acids long. In nucleotides, the CDR3 is TGTGCCAGCAGTCCTCCCCATCCAGTGGGCAGTGGAAACACCATATATTTT. This gives the protein CASSPPHPVGSGNTIYF.

The CDR3, as DNA: TGTGCCAGCGTCGAAGGAGAGAACACTGAAGCTTTCTTT. Its translation is CASVEGENTEAFF. The rearrangement uses TRBV6-1 and TRBJ1-1; no reliable D call. Germline CDR1 is MNHNS and CDR2 is SASEGT. Trimming left V 8 bases short and J 1 base short, with 11 bases between. The CDR3 length is 13 residues.

This clone was observed a single time. This sequence joins TRBV7-9 and TRBJ2-1, with a possible D match to TRBD1 (6 bases). V was cut by 7 bases and J by 10 bases, with 11 bases left in between. Per the germline V gene, CDR1 is SEHNR and CDR2 is FQNEAQ (reference sequence). There are 11 residues in the CDR3. The CDR3 sequence: CASTADSEQFF. Here the CDR3 DNA reads TGTGCCAGCACCGCGGACAGCGAGCAGTTCTTC.

The V and J genes are TRBV28 and TRBJ1-2; 8 nucleotides line up with TRBD1. The CDR3 consists of 14 residues. Trimming at V came to 5 bases and at J to 5 bases, leaving 7 bases not matched to a gene. CDR1 is MDHEN and CDR2 is SYDVKM in the germline V gene. CDR3 in amino acids: CASSVGGQAYGYTF. CDR3 sequence (DNA): TGTGCCAGCAGTGTGGGGGGACAGGCTTATGGCTACACCTTC.

The V and J genes are TRBV6-4 and TRBJ2-1; the D gene is possibly TRBD2 (5 bases). The germline V and J ends were trimmed by 6 bases and 8 bases, with 11 bases remaining between them. CDR3 length: 12 amino acids. Per germline, CDR1 MRHNA and CDR2 SNTAGT. The CDR3 region is CASSETGDEQFF. CDR3 in DNA: TGTGCCAGCAGCGAAACCGGGGATGAGCAGTTCTTC.

The V call is TRBV13, the J call TRBJ2-1; a weak D match, TRBD1 (6 bases). The germline V gene encodes CDR1 PRHDT and CDR2 FYEKMQ (reference sequence). V was shortened by 4 bases and J by 3 bases, with 13 bases between the two germline ends. This CDR3 comprises 15 residues. CDR3: CASSSRQENYNEQFF. The CDR3 DNA is TGTGCCAGCAGCTCCCGACAGGAGAACTACAATGAGCAGTTCTTC.